The 31 T cell receptor beta chains listed next were all sequenced from one sample in a study of blood T cell repertoires in COVID-19. This table comes from immunoSEQ multiplex PCR, and its TCRdb copy is limited to in-frame clones, with some not included. The data show 200,000 to 250,000 clones, 92% seen once. The sample consisted of peripheral blood. These receptors were collected from a man aged 55 to 70 with COVID-19, enrolled during active disease.

This chain joins TRBV2 and TRBJ1-2; a weak D match, TRBD1 (5 bases). The CDR3 has 13 amino acids. With 2 bases removed from V and 8 bases from J, the gap between germline ends came to 12 bases. Germline-derived CDR1 and CDR2 are SNHLY and FYNNEI. The CDR3 reads CASSENWGWGYTF. The CDR3 bases are TGTGCCAGCAGTGAAAACTGGGGCTGGGGCTACACCTTC.

This sequence joins TRBV7-9 and TRBJ2-3; D possibly corresponds to TRBD2 (5 bases). V lost 5 bases and J lost 3, with 9 bases in between. The CDR3 sequence is 13 residues long. Germline lookup yields CDR1 SEHNR and CDR2 FQNEAQ (reference sequence). The CDR3 DNA sequence: TGTGCCAGCAGCACTAGGGTTACAGATACGCAGTATTTT. Residues: CASSTRVTDTQYF.

The chain has TRBV7-2 and TRBJ2-2, with D maybe TRBD1 (5 bases). Germline CDR1 SGHTA, CDR2 FQGNSA. The CDR3 contains 13 residues. Trimming removed 5 bases at V and 4 bases at J, with 8 bases between. The DNA for the CDR3 is TGTGCCAGCAGCCCCCAGGGCACCGGGGAGCTGTTTTTT. It translates to CASSPQGTGELFF.

The chain recombines TRBV7-2 with TRBJ2-7, with D possibly being TRBD2 (6 bases). Germline V gene sequence: CDR1 SGHTA, CDR2 FQGNSA. This CDR3 spans 15 amino acids. Deletions cut 2 bases from V and 2 bases from J, with 13 bases between. The CDR3 bases are TGTGCCAGCAGCTTAAGTTTAGCGGTAACCTACGAGCAGTACTTC. Its protein product is CASSLSLAVTYEQYF.

The chain is built from TRBV25-1 and TRBJ1-4; 9 nucleotides agree with TRBD1. This CDR3 comprises 16 residues. With V trimmed by 2 bases and J by 8 bases, 9 bases remained unmatched. Germline V gene sequence: CDR1 MGHDK, CDR2 SYGVNS. The CDR3 nucleotides read TGTGCCAGCAGTGAAGGGACAGGGATTTGGAACGAAAAACTGTTTTTT. Protein: CASSEGTGIWNEKLFF.

This chain joins TRBV7-2 and TRBJ2-5; the match to TRBD2 covers 8 bases. Germline V lookup: CDR1 SGHTA, CDR2 FQGNSA. V was pared by 5 bases and J by 2 bases, with 10 bases of the junction left unmatched. The CDR3 covers 16 residues. The CDR3: CASSQGLAGGQETQYF. Written as DNA, the CDR3 is TGTGCCAGCAGCCAGGGGCTGGCGGGAGGTCAAGAGACCCAGTACTTC.

The chain is built from TRBV9 and TRBJ2-1; the D gene is possibly TRBD2 (7 bases). The CDR3 runs to 15 residues. Germline CDR1 is SGDLS and CDR2 is YYNGEE. The germline V and J ends were trimmed by 0 bases and 7 bases, with 14 bases remaining between them. CDR3 coding DNA: TGTGCCAGCAGCGTAGCTGGAGGGGGGGCGAATGAGCAGTTCTTC. This codes for CASSVAGGGANEQFF.

J is TRBJ2-7 and V is TRBV20-1, with TRBD1 matching over 10 bases. CDR3 length: 14 residues. The ends lost 3 bases at V and 6 bases at J; junction bases unmatched: 8. Germline lookup yields CDR1 DFQATT and CDR2 SNEGSKA (reference sequence). The CDR3 is CSASRDRGRGEQYF. CDR3 sequence (DNA): TGCAGTGCTAGTCGCGACAGGGGGCGCGGCGAGCAGTACTTC.

This rearrangement joins TRBV5-5 to TRBJ1-4; TRBD1 is a possible D gene (5 bases). Trimming stripped 0 bases from V and 5 bases from J, with 14 bases between. The length of the CDR3 is 16 residues. From germline, CDR1 is SGHKS and CDR2 YYEKEE (reference sequence). The chain's CDR3 is CASSLEGSRVNEKLFF. The CDR3 DNA is TGTGCCAGCAGCTTGGAAGGCAGCAGGGTCAATGAAAAACTGTTTTTT.

This chain links TRBV6-2 or TRBV6-3 with TRBJ1-2; a possible D gene is TRBD1 (6 bases). This CDR3 has 17 residues. V dropped 0 bases and J dropped 4 bases, with 18 bases sitting between them. Germline V gene sequence: CDR1 MNHEY, CDR2 SVGEGT. The CDR3 nucleotides are TGTGCCAGCAGTTACTCGAGGGGTCGTCAGGGGAGCTATGGCTACACCTTC. This sequence encodes CASSYSRGRQGSYGYTF.

The chain joins TRBV19 to TRBJ1-1, with D possibly TRBD1 on 5 matching bases. The CDR3 contains 13 residues. Germline-derived CDR1 and CDR2 are LNHDA and SQIVND (reference sequence). V lost 2 bases and J lost 8, with 12 bases in between. The CDR3 loop is CASSISGGKEAFF. CDR3 coding DNA: TGTGCCAGTAGTATATCGGGGGGGAAGGAAGCTTTCTTT. The whole variable domain, remainder taken from reference TRBV19 and TRBJ1-1, is DGGITQSPKYLFRKEGQNVTLSCEQNLNHDAMYWYRQDPGQGLRLIYYSQIVNDFQKGDIAEGYSVSREKKESFPLTVTSAQKNPTAFYLCASSISGGKEAFFGQGTRLTVV.

The chain is built from TRBV6-5 and TRBJ1-1, with D possibly matching TRBD1 (5 bases). Trimming shortened V by 6 bases and J by 1 base, and 15 bases separated the two germline ends. The CDR3 is 15 residues long. Germline V gene lookup returns CDR1 MNHEY and CDR2 SVGAGI. For the CDR3, the DNA is TGTGCCAGCAGCCGTTGGACACTCTCGAACACTGAAGCTTTCTTT. Its translation: CASSRWTLSNTEAFF.

The chain carries TRBV12-3 or TRBV12-4 and TRBJ1-3, with D hard to call. With 3 bases removed from V and 3 bases from J, the gap between germline ends came to 6 bases. The CDR3 contains 13 residues. The CDR3 coding sequence is TGTGCCAGCAGTTTGGCAGGTGGAAACACCATATATTTT. Encoded protein: CASSLAGGNTIYF.

The chain is built from TRBV14 and TRBJ1-1; 7 nucleotides align to TRBD1. The germline V gene has CDR1 SGHDN and CDR2 FVKESK. CDR3 length equals 14 residues. V dropped 6 bases and J dropped 0; count of bases not matched to a gene: 4. The CDR3 is CASRKGQLNTEAFF. The CDR3 DNA is TGTGCCAGCAGAAAGGGACAGTTGAACACTGAAGCTTTCTTT.

The gene calls are TRBV21-1 and TRBJ2-7; the table gives TRBD1 as D, unverified against the DNA. TRBV21-1 is designated a pseudogene. CDR3 length: 19 amino acids. CDR3 sequence reads: CASSAPRDRGAGASYEQYF. The CDR3 nucleotides are TGTGCCAGCAGCGCCCCCCGGGACAGGGGCGCCGGAGCGTCCTACGAGCAGTACTTC.

The chain employs TRBV9 and TRBJ1-3; perhaps TRBD1 as D (5 bases). The germline V gene encodes CDR1 SGDLS and CDR2 YYNGEE. The CDR3 spans 16 residues. Trimming stripped 4 bases from V and 2 bases from J, with 16 bases between. The CDR3 protein is CASSPTTVPTGNTIYF. The CDR3 DNA reads TGTGCCAGCAGCCCCACGACAGTTCCGACTGGAAACACCATATATTTT. Variable domain in full (rest from reference TRBV9 and TRBJ1-3): DSGVTQTPKHLITATGQRVTLRCSPRSGDLSVYWYQQSLDQGLQFLIQYYNGEERAKGNILERFSAQQFPDLHSELNLSSLELGDSALYFCASSPTTVPTGNTIYFGEGSWLTVV.

DNA of the CDR3: TGCGCCAGCAGTGACGACAGGGCTGGAAACACCATATATTTT. This encodes CASSDDRAGNTIYF. The V call is TRBV10-2, the J call TRBJ1-3; 7 bases align to TRBD1. The junction had 1 base not matched to a gene; V was cut back by 3 bases and J by 2 bases. The CDR3 loop spans 14 amino acids. Germline V gives CDR1 WSHSY, CDR2 SAAADI.

This rearrangement joins TRBV30 to TRBJ1-4, with TRBD1 as a possible D gene (5 bases). Germline CDR1 reads GTSNPN; CDR2 reads SVGIG (reference sequence). This CDR3 region has 13 residues. V dropped 1 base and J dropped 8 bases, with 11 bases sitting between them. In DNA form, the CDR3 reads TGTGCCTGGAGTGAACAGGTTCGCGAAAAACTGTTTTTT. It specifies CAWSEQVREKLFF.

This rearrangement joins TRBV3-1 (or the pseudogene TRBV3-2) to TRBJ1-1, with TRBD1 as a possible D gene (5 bases). The ends were cut back, 5 bases at V and 3 bases at J, with 13 bases in the middle. Germline V gives CDR1 LGHDT, CDR2 YNNKEL (reference sequence). This CDR3 has 14 amino acids. CDR3 region: CASSSQGGDTEAFF. The CDR3 DNA reads TGTGCCAGCAGCTCGCAGGGAGGGGACACTGAAGCTTTCTTT.

The chain joins TRBV3-1 (or the pseudogene TRBV3-2) to TRBJ1-2; D ambiguous. CDR3 length equals 15 residues. V shed 0 bases and J shed 4 bases, with 12 bases lying between them. Germline assignment: CDR1 LGHDT and CDR2 YNNKEL (reference sequence). The CDR3 loop is CASSQDLRHAYGYTF. CDR3 nucleotides: TGTGCCAGCAGCCAAGATTTGAGGCACGCCTATGGCTACACCTTC.

This clone was recorded only once. This chain connects TRBV5-4 to TRBJ2-5; 10 bases are a match to TRBD1. J gave up 2 bases and V 4 bases, and 8 bases lay outside the gene matches. From germline, CDR1 is SGHNT and CDR2 YYREEE (reference sequence). CDR3 length: 16 residues. The CDR3 loop reads CASSNYRDRGQETQYF. The DNA of the CDR3 is TGTGCCAGCAGCAACTACCGGGACAGGGGACAAGAGACCCAGTACTTC.

This sequence joins TRBV29-1 and TRBJ1-1; TRBD1 agrees at 9 bases. The germline V gene has CDR1 SQVTM and CDR2 ANQGSEA. This CDR3 is built from 15 residues. V lost 4 bases and J lost 0; bases outside the gene matches: 6. The CDR3 spells CSVADRGNMNTEAFF. The CDR3 DNA sequence: TGCAGCGTTGCGGACAGGGGCAACATGAACACTGAAGCTTTCTTT.

The chain uses TRBV9 and TRBJ1-2; D may be TRBD1 (6 bases). Germline CDR1 and CDR2: SGDLS and YYNGEE. The CDR3 has 15 residues. V lost 0 bases, J lost 10 bases, and 19 bases lay in between. This CDR3 reads CASSVAGEDSAPYTF. In DNA form, the CDR3 reads TGTGCCAGCAGCGTAGCCGGAGAGGACAGCGCACCCTACACCTTC.

This clone appeared a single time. The rearrangement joins TRBV3-1 (or the pseudogene TRBV3-2) to TRBJ2-7; 13 bases map to TRBD2. CDR3 length: 17 amino acids. Trimming at V came to 1 base and at J to 2 bases, leaving 5 bases not matched to a gene. Germline V lookup: CDR1 LGHDT, CDR2 YNNKEL (reference sequence). The chain's CDR3 is CASSQGTSGGQAYEQYF. CDR3 nucleotides: TGTGCCAGCAGCCAAGGGACTAGCGGGGGCCAAGCCTACGAGCAGTACTTC.

The V and J genes are TRBV7-9 and TRBJ2-3; 9 positions match TRBD1. The V gene's germline CDR1 is SEHNR and CDR2 FQNEAQ (reference sequence). The CDR3 consists of 15 residues. V gave up 3 bases and J gave up 0 bases; unmatched junction bases: 1. CDR3 nucleotide sequence: TGTGCCAGCAGCTTCGGGACAGGGAGCACAGATACGCAGTATTTT. It codes for CASSFGTGSTDTQYF.

The chain couples TRBV2 to TRBJ1-2; D remains ambiguous. Germline loops: CDR1 SNHLY, CDR2 FYNNEI. CDR3 length: 15 amino acids. Trimming pared 4 bases from V and 0 bases from J, leaving 12 bases between. DNA for the CDR3: TGTGCCAGCAGTGGTAGTCAACTGCCTAACTATGGCTACACCTTC. It specifies CASSGSQLPNYGYTF. Filled out from reference TRBV2 and TRBJ1-2, the complete variable domain reads EPEVTQTPSHQVTQMGQEVILRCVPISNHLYFYWYRQILGQKVEFLVSFYNNEISEKSEIFDDQFSVERPDGSNFTLKIRSTKLEDSAMYFCASSGSQLPNYGYTFGSGTRLTVV.

This chain uses TRBV19 with TRBJ1-1; TRBD1 matches at 12 bases. J lost 3 bases, V lost 8 bases, and 13 bases had no gene match. This CDR3 is built from 17 residues. Looked up from germline, CDR1 is LNHDA and CDR2 is SQIVND (reference sequence). As DNA, the CDR3 is TGTGCCAGTCATCCCGGGACAGGGGGCTCCCGATACACTGAAGCTTTCTTT. Its protein is CASHPGTGGSRYTEAFF.

CDR3 DNA: TGTGCCAGCAGTGGGGACAGAAGAACTGAAGCTTTCTTT. Its protein is CASSGDRRTEAFF. The chain is built from TRBV2 and TRBJ1-1, with TRBD1 identical over 7 bases. Trimming removed 4 bases from V and 5 bases from J; junction bases left unmatched: 4. The CDR3 is made up of 13 amino acids. Germline V CDR1 and CDR2: SNHLY, FYNNEI.

The chain links TRBV5-1 to TRBJ2-1, with 10 bases aligning to TRBD2. This CDR3 has 15 residues. The germline V gene has CDR1 SGHRS and CDR2 YFSETQ. With 0 bases clipped from V and 4 bases from J, the junction kept 1 base outside the gene matches. The CDR3 region is CASSLEAGGYNEQFF. The CDR3 region has the DNA TGCGCCAGCAGCTTGGAAGCGGGAGGGTACAATGAGCAGTTCTTC.

This clone was seen once. This rearrangement joins TRBV10-3 to TRBJ1-1, with 8 bases fitting TRBD1. The CDR3 runs to 16 residues. Germline lookup yields CDR1 ENHRY and CDR2 SYGVKD. The V gene end was trimmed by 2 bases and the J gene end by 2 bases; junction bases not matched to a gene: 7. CDR3 sequence reads: CAISEAPDRVNTEAFF. As DNA, the CDR3 is TGTGCCATCAGTGAGGCCCCGGACAGGGTCAACACTGAAGCTTTCTTT.

V usage is TRBV29-1 and J usage is TRBJ2-7, with 9 bases fitting TRBD1. The CDR3 is 14 residues long. Germline loops: CDR1 SQVTM, CDR2 ANQGSEA. Losses at the gene ends were 2 bases for V and 2 bases for J; bases not matched to a gene: 4. CDR3 sequence reads: CSVEHRGQTYEQYF. DNA for the CDR3: TGCAGCGTTGAACACAGGGGGCAAACCTACGAGCAGTACTTC.